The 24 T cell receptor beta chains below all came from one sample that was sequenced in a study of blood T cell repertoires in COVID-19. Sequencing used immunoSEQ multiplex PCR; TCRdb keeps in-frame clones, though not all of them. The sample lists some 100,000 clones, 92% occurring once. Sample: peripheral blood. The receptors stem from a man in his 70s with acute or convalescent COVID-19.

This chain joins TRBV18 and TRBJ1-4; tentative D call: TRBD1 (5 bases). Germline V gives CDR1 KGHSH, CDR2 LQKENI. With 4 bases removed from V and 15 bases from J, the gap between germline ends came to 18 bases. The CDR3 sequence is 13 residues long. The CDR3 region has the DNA TGTGCCAGCTCACTAGGGGCGATGGATCTGTTGTTTTTT. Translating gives CASSLGAMDLLFF.

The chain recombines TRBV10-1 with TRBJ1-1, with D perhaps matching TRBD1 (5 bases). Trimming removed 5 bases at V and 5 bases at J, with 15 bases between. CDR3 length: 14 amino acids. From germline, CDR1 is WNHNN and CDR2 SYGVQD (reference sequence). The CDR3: CASSLIGGRTEAFF. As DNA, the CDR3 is TGCGCCAGCAGTCTGATCGGGGGACGGACTGAAGCTTTCTTT.

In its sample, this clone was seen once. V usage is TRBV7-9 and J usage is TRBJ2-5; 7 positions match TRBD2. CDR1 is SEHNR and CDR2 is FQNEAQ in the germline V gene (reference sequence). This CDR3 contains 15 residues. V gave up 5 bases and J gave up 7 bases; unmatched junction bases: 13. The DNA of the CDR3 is TGTGCCAGCAGCCCCAGCGGGGCGGGGTTGGTGACCCAGTACTTC. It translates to CASSPSGAGLVTQYF.

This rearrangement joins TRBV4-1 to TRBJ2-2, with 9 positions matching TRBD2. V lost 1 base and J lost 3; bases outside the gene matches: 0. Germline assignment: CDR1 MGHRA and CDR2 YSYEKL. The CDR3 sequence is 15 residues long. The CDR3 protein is CASSQGTSDTGELFF. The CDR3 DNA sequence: TGCGCCAGCAGCCAAGGGACTAGCGACACCGGGGAGCTGTTTTTT.

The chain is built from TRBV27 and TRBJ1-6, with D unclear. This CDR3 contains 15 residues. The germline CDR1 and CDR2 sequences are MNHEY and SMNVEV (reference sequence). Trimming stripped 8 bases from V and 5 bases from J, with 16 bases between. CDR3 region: CASSYGMFDNSPLHF. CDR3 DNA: TGTGCCAGCTCCTACGGGATGTTTGATAATTCACCCCTCCACTTT.

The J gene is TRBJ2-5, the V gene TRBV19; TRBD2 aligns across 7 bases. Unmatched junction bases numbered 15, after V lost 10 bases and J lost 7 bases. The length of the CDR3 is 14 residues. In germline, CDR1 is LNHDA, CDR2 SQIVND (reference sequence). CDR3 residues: CATRGGFTSPTQYF. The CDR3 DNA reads TGTGCCACAAGGGGAGGGTTTACATCGCCGACCCAGTACTTC.

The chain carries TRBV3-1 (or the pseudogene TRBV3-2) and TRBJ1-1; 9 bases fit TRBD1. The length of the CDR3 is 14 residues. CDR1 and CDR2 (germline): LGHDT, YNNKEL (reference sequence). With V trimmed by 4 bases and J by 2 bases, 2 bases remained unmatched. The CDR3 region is CASSLGQGNTEAFF. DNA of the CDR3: TGTGCCAGCAGCCTGGGACAGGGTAACACTGAAGCTTTCTTT.

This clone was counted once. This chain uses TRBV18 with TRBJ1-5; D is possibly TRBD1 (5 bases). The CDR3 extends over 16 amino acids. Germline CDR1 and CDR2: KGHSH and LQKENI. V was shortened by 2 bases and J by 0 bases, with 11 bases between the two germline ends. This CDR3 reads CASSPVGGDSNQPQHF. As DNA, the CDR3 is TGTGCCAGCTCACCAGTCGGAGGGGATAGCAATCAGCCCCAGCATTTT.

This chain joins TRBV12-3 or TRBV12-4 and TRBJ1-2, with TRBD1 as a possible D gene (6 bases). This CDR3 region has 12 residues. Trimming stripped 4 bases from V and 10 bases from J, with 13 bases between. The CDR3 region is CASSSSGQSYTF. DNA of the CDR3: TGTGCCAGCAGTTCTTCTGGACAGTCCTACACCTTC.

In DNA form, the CDR3 reads TGTGCCAGCAGCATAGCGGGGGACACAGATACGCAGTATTTT. Translation: CASSIAGDTDTQYF. This rearrangement joins TRBV6-6 to TRBJ2-3; 9 positions match TRBD2. The V gene's germline CDR1 is MNHNY and CDR2 SVGAGI (reference sequence). V lost 6 bases and J lost 2; bases outside the gene matches: 3. The CDR3 totals 14 residues.

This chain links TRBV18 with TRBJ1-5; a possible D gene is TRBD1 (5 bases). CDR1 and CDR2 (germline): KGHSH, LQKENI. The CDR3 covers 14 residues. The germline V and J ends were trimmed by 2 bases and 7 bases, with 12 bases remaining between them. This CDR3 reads CASSPSRAGQPQHF. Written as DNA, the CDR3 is TGTGCCAGCTCACCATCCAGGGCCGGACAGCCCCAGCATTTT.

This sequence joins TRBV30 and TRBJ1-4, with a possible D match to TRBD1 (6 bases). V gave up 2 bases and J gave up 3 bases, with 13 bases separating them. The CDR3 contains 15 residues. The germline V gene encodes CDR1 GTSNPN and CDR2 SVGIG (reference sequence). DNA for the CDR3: TGTGCCTGGAGTTTCGGACAGCAGGCTAATGAAAAACTGTTTTTT. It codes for CAWSFGQQANEKLFF.

CDR3 DNA: TGCAGTGCTAGTAGCGGGAGGTGGGGGTCAGATACGCAGTATTTT. Its translation is CSASSGRWGSDTQYF. The V and J genes are TRBV20-1 and TRBJ2-3; 10 positions match TRBD2. Germline-derived CDR1 and CDR2 are DFQATT and SNEGSKA (reference sequence). J gave up 4 bases and V 3 bases, and 7 bases lay outside the gene matches. CDR3 length: 15 amino acids.

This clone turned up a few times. This chain's CDR3 is CASSFPGQGVDFEKLFF. The DNA of the CDR3 is TGTGCCAGCAGCTTCCCAGGACAGGGAGTGGATTTCGAAAAACTGTTTTTT. This chain uses TRBV7-9 with TRBJ1-4; TRBD1 matches 8 bases. Germline lookup yields CDR1 SEHNR and CDR2 FQNEAQ (reference sequence). J lost 8 bases, V lost 3 bases, and 14 bases had no gene match. The CDR3 has 17 residues. Full variable domain (missing parts from reference TRBV7-9 and TRBJ1-4): DTGVSQNPRHKITKRGQNVTFRCDPISEHNRLYWYRQTLGQGPEFLTYFQNEAQLEKSRLLSDRFSAERPKGSFSTLEIQRTEQGDSAMYLCASSFPGQGVDFEKLFFGSGTQLSVL.

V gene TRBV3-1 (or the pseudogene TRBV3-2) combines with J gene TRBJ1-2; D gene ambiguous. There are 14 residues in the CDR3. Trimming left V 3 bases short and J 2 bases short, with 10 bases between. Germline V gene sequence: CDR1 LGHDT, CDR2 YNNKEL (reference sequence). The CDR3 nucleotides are TGTGCCAGCAGCCAGATGGGCAGCAACTATGGCTACACCTTC. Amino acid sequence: CASSQMGSNYGYTF.

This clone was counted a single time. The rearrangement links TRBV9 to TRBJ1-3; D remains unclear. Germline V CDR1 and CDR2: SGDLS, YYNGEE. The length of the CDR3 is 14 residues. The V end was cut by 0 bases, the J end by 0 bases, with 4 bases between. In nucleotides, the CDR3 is TGTGCCAGCAGCGTAGACTACTCTGGAAACACCATATATTTT. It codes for CASSVDYSGNTIYF.

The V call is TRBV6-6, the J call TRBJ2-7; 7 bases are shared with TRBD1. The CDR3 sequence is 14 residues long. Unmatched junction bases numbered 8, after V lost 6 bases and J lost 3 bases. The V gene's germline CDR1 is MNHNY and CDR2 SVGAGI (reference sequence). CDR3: CASSQGQVDYEQYF. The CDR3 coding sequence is TGTGCCAGCAGCCAAGGACAGGTAGACTACGAGCAGTACTTC.

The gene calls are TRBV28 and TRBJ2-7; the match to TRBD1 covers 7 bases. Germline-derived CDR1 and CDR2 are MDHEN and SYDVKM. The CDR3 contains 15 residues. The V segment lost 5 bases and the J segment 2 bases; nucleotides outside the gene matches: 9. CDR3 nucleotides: TGTGCCAGCAGTCCTACAGGGGCCAGCACCTACGAGCAGTACTTC. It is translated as CASSPTGASTYEQYF.

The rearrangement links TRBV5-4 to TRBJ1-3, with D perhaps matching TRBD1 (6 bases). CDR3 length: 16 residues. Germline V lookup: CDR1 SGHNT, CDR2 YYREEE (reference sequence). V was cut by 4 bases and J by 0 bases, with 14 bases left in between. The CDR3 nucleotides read TGTGCCAGCAGCAAGGGACATAGAAACTCTGGAAACACCATATATTTT. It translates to CASSKGHRNSGNTIYF.

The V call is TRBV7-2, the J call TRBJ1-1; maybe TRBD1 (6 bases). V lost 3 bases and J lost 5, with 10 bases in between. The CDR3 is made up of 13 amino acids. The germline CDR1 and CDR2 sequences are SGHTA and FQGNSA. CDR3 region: CASSFSGETEAFF. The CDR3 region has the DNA TGTGCCAGCAGCTTTTCAGGGGAAACTGAAGCTTTCTTT. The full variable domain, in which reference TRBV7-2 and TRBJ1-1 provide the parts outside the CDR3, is GAGVSQSPSNKVTEKGKDVELRCDPISGHTALYWYRQSLGQGLEFLIYFQGNSAPDKSGLPSDRFSAERTGGSVSTLTIQRTQQEDSAVYLCASSFSGETEAFFGQGTRLTVV.

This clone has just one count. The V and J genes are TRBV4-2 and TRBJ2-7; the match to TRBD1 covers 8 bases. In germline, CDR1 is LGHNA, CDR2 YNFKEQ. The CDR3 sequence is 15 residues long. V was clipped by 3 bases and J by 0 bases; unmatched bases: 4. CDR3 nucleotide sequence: TGTGCCAGCAGCCAGACTACAGGGGGCTCCTACGAGCAGTACTTC. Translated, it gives CASSQTTGGSYEQYF.

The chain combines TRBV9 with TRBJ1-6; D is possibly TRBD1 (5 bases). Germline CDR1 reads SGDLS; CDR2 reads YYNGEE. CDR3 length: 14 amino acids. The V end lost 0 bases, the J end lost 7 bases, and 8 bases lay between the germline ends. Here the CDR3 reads CASSVGGLNSPLHF. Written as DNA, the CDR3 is TGTGCCAGCAGCGTAGGGGGCTTGAATTCACCCCTCCACTTT. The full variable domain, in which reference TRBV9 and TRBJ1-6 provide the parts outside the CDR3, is DSGVTQTPKHLITATGQRVTLRCSPRSGDLSVYWYQQSLDQGLQFLIQYYNGEERAKGNILERFSAQQFPDLHSELNLSSLELGDSALYFCASSVGGLNSPLHFGNGTRLTVT.

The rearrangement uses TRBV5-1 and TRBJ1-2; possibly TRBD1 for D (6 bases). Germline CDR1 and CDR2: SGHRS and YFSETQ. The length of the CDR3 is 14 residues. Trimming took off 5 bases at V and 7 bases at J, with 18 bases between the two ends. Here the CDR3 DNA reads TGCGCCAGCAGGGTCCTACAGGGAGATCGTGGCTACACCTTC. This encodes CASRVLQGDRGYTF.

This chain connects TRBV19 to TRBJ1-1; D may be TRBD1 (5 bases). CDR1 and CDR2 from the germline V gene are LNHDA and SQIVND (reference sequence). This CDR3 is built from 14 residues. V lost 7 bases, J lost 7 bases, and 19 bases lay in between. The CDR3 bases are TGTGCCAGTATTATCACCGGGGGGAATGATGAAGCTTTCTTT. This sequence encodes CASIITGGNDEAFF.